A single sample is the source of the 29 T cell receptor beta chains below, sequenced in a study of identical twins. From the 5' RACE reads, TCRdb called clonotypes with MiXCR, one entry per CDR3 protein. The sample yields 1.5 million to 2 million distinct CDR3 sequences, under 35% seen once. The sequenced sample was cord blood. The receptors stem from a newborn girl in good health.

The rearrangement joins TRBV4-1 to TRBJ1-2, with D uncertain. V was pared by 2 bases and J by 2 bases, with 9 bases between. This CDR3 is 14 amino acids long. Germline CDR1 is MGHRA and CDR2 is YSYEKL. CDR3: CASSQLVLNYGYTF. DNA for the CDR3: TGCGCCAGCAGCCAACTAGTCCTAAACTATGGCTACACCTTC.

This chain uses TRBV21-1 with TRBJ1-2. TRBV21-1 is recorded as a pseudogene. This CDR3 region has 12 residues. The DNA for the CDR3 is TGTGCCAGCAGCACCGGTCCTGAAGGCTACACCTTC. It translates to CASSTGPEGYTF.

The table lists this clonotype with a few counts. The chain links TRBV27 to TRBJ1-2, with TRBD1 identical over 12 bases. In germline, CDR1 is MNHEY, CDR2 SMNVEV (reference sequence). There are 15 residues in the CDR3. V was pared by 6 bases and J by 3 bases, with 5 bases of the junction left unmatched. The CDR3 DNA is TGTGCCAGCAGCCGTGGGACAGGGGGCTACTATGGCTACACCTTC. It is translated as CASSRGTGGYYGYTF.

This clonotype has just a few counts. Written as DNA, the CDR3 is TGTGCCAGCAGCCAAGACACGGCAGGGTCGTCCTACGAGCAGTACTTC. Protein sequence: CASSQDTAGSSYEQYF. V gene TRBV4-2 combines with J gene TRBJ2-7; possible D gene TRBD1, 5 bases. V was cut by 0 bases and J by 1 base, with 13 bases left in between. The CDR3 runs to 16 residues. CDR1 is LGHNA and CDR2 is YNFKEQ in the germline V gene.

Remarks on this clonotype: The junction and the germline gene differ at one end; a read error may be behind it. The V gene is TRBV7-2, the J gene TRBJ2-7; 10 positions match TRBD2. The CDR3 has 17 amino acids. Germline V CDR1 and CDR2: SGHTA, FQGNSA. The CDR3 DNA reads TGTGCCAGCAGCTTAAGGAGCGGGAGGGCCTTTTCAAATGAGCGGTACTTC. Protein sequence: CASSLRSGRAFSNERYF.

This clonotype has a handful of counts. The genes are TRBV10-2 and TRBJ2-4; D may be TRBD2 (5 bases). The V end lost 6 bases, the J end lost 0 bases, and 15 bases lay between the germline ends. Germline assignment: CDR1 WSHSY and CDR2 SAAADI. The CDR3 is 16 residues long. CDR3 protein: CASSGVTAEAKNIQYF. Here the CDR3 DNA reads TGCGCCAGCAGCGGGGTAACAGCGGAAGCCAAAAACATTCAGTACTTC.

This clonotype was counted only a few times. The chain recombines TRBV29-1 with TRBJ1-2; 8 nucleotides agree with TRBD1. The CDR3 extends over 13 amino acids. Trimming at V came to 7 bases and at J to 8 bases, leaving 12 bases not matched to a gene. Germline CDR1 and CDR2: SQVTM and ANQGSEA. The CDR3 DNA follows: TGCAGCGCCGTATCCAGGGGGCGAAGGGGCTACACCTTC. It is translated as CSAVSRGRRGYTF.

The rearrangement joins TRBV24-1 to TRBJ2-1; 8 bases are a match to TRBD2. Germline trimming cut 3 bases from V and 7 bases from J; bases unmatched to any gene: 10. Germline values: CDR1 KGHDR, CDR2 SFDVKD. The CDR3 is 16 amino acids. CDR3 DNA: TGTGCCACCAGTGATGGCGACGGGGGGGCCAAGAATGAGCAGTTCTTC. It yields the protein CATSDGDGGAKNEQFF.

Notes on this clonotype: Given a much more abundant clone one base away, this may be a read error. This chain links TRBV29-1 with TRBJ2-7; TRBD1 aligns across 7 bases. Near its end, the DNA agrees better with TRBJ2-5, so the J call may be wrong. This CDR3 spans 14 amino acids. CDR1 and CDR2 from the germline V gene are SQVTM and ANQGSEA. This chain's CDR3 is CSVARTGPQETQYF. DNA for the CDR3: TGCAGCGTTGCCCGGACAGGCCCCCAAGAGACCCAGTACTTC.

As DNA, the CDR3 is TGTGCCAGCAGTAAAAGGACAGGGGTTCACAATGAGCAGTTCTTC. This encodes CASSKRTGVHNEQFF. The genes are TRBV27 and TRBJ2-1; 9 nucleotides line up with TRBD1. The V segment lost 5 bases and the J segment 5 bases; nucleotides outside the gene matches: 7. The CDR3 has 15 residues. Per the germline V gene, CDR1 is MNHEY and CDR2 is SMNVEV (reference sequence).

This clonotype was seen a few times. The V call is TRBV15, the J call TRBJ1-5; a possible D gene is TRBD1 (6 bases). V shed 5 bases and J shed 7 bases, with 12 bases lying between them. Looked up from germline, CDR1 is LNHNV and CDR2 is YYDKDF (reference sequence). The CDR3 contains 13 residues. The CDR3 nucleotides read TGTGCCACCAGCCCTCGTGGGGGCCAGCCCCAGCATTTT. Amino acid sequence: CATSPRGGQPQHF.

The chain uses TRBV7-2 and TRBJ2-7; 9 bases are shared with TRBD1. The CDR3 runs 15 residues. Unmatched junction bases numbered 6, after V lost 1 base and J lost 5 bases. Germline loops: CDR1 SGHTA, CDR2 FQGNSA. The CDR3 DNA reads as TGTGCCAGCAGCTTAGTTGGGGGACAGGGCCACGAGCAGTACTTC. Residues: CASSLVGGQGHEQYF. Using reference TRBV7-2 and TRBJ2-7 for the parts outside the CDR3, the full variable domain is GAGVSQSPSNKVTEKGKDVELRCDPISGHTALYWYRQSLGQGLEFLIYFQGNSAPDKSGLPSDRFSAERTGGSVSTLTIQRTQQEDSAVYLCASSLVGGQGHEQYFGPGTRLTVT.

This rearrangement joins TRBV13 to TRBJ2-3; weak D call: TRBD1 (5 bases). Germline CDR1 reads PRHDT; CDR2 reads FYEKMQ (reference sequence). V was shortened by 5 bases and J by 3 bases, with 15 bases between the two germline ends. This CDR3 has 15 amino acids. CDR3: CASSRPGRDTDTQYF. The DNA of the CDR3 is TGTGCCAGCAGCCGCCCGGGCAGGGATACAGATACGCAGTATTTT.

The chain joins TRBV3-1 to TRBJ2-3; D is unresolved. V was cut by 1 base and J by 1 base, with 18 bases left in between. Germline V lookup: CDR1 LGHDT, CDR2 YNNKEL (reference sequence). The CDR3 has 18 amino acids. The CDR3 is CASSQVSSAARRTDTQYF. The CDR3 DNA is TGTGCCAGCAGCCAAGTTTCCTCGGCAGCAAGGCGCACAGATACGCAGTATTTT.

This clonotype was counted a few times. V gene TRBV20-1 combines with J gene TRBJ2-3, with 10 bases fitting TRBD2. In germline, CDR1 is DFQATT, CDR2 SNEGSKA (reference sequence). Unmatched junction bases numbered 8, after V lost 6 bases and J lost 5 bases. The CDR3 covers 14 residues. CDR3 region: CSAPTSGAEDTQYF. DNA for the CDR3: TGCAGTGCCCCCACTAGCGGGGCGGAAGATACGCAGTATTTT.

J is TRBJ2-4 and V is TRBV24-1; tentatively, D is TRBD1 (5 bases). The CDR3 is made up of 17 amino acids. Germline V gene sequence: CDR1 KGHDR, CDR2 SFDVKD. The V end was cut by 0 bases, the J end by 0 bases, with 11 bases between. The chain's CDR3 is CATSDLHRYLAKNIQYF. The CDR3 coding sequence is TGTGCCACCAGTGATTTGCACAGGTATCTAGCCAAAAACATTCAGTACTTC.

The chain employs TRBV11-1 and TRBJ2-1; tentatively, D is TRBD2 (5 bases). Germline-derived CDR1 and CDR2 are SGHAT and FQDESV (reference sequence). The CDR3 loop spans 13 amino acids. V dropped 5 bases and J dropped 5 bases, with 10 bases sitting between them. The CDR3: CASSHTRDNEQFF. The DNA for the CDR3 is TGTGCCAGCAGCCACACTAGAGACAATGAGCAGTTCTTC.

This clonotype was observed a few times. The chain couples TRBV4-1 to TRBJ2-3; TRBD1 or TRBD2 may be the D gene (6 bases each). The CDR3 contains 14 residues. Germline V gene sequence: CDR1 MGHRA, CDR2 YSYEKL. V was cut by 1 base and J by 5 bases, with 10 bases left in between. The CDR3, as DNA: TGCGCCAGCAGCCAAGGAGAGGGGGGAGATACGCAGTATTTT. It is translated as CASSQGEGGDTQYF.

Ten or more counts support this clonotype. The genes are TRBV6-2 or TRBV6-3 and TRBJ2-1, with TRBD2 matching over 12 bases. Germline V CDR1 and CDR2: MNHEY, SVGEGT. After removal of 5 bases from V and 7 bases from J, the junction contained 3 bases not matched to a gene. The length of the CDR3 is 14 residues. CDR3: CASSRLAGENEQFF. CDR3 nucleotides: TGTGCCAGCAGTCGACTAGCGGGGGAGAATGAGCAGTTCTTC.

The chain links TRBV5-5 to TRBJ2-7; 12 positions agree with TRBD2. From germline, CDR1 is SGHKS and CDR2 YYEKEE (reference sequence). This CDR3 comprises 15 residues. Trimming at V came to 4 bases and at J to 3 bases, leaving 5 bases not matched to a gene. CDR3 amino acids: CASSVGLAGLYEQYF. Written as DNA, the CDR3 is TGTGCCAGCAGCGTGGGACTAGCGGGTCTCTACGAGCAGTACTTC.

This clonotype was detected a few times. The J gene is TRBJ2-3, the V gene TRBV20-1, with 8 bases identical to TRBD2. This CDR3 region has 15 residues. Germline CDR1 is DFQATT and CDR2 is SNEGSKA (reference sequence). V trimming: 6 bases; J trimming: 1 base; junction bases outside the gene matches: 9. CDR3 sequence: CSACRAGEGTDTQYF. The CDR3 DNA reads as TGCAGTGCGTGCCGAGCGGGAGAAGGCACAGATACGCAGTATTTT.

V gene TRBV5-6 combines with J gene TRBJ1-2, with unresolved D. The germline gives CDR1 SGHDT, CDR2 YYEEEE. This CDR3 is built from 14 residues. V dropped 2 bases and J dropped 2 bases, with 10 bases sitting between them. The CDR3 region has the DNA TGTGCCAGCAGCTTCATTGCAGTGAACTATGGCTACACCTTC. Its translation: CASSFIAVNYGYTF. Drawing the rest from reference TRBV5-6 and TRBJ1-2, the complete variable domain is DAGVTQSPTHLIKTRGQQVTLRCSPKSGHDTVSWYQQALGQGPQFIFQYYEEEERQRGNFPDRFSGHQFPNYSSELNVNALLLGDSALYLCASSFIAVNYGYTFGSGTRLTVV.

A single count supports this clonotype. The genes are TRBV5-1 and TRBJ1-4; TRBD1 agrees at 8 bases. CDR1 is SGHRS and CDR2 is YFSETQ in the germline V gene. V gave up 4 bases and J gave up 8 bases; unmatched junction bases: 10. CDR3 length: 15 amino acids. The DNA of the CDR3 is TGCGCCAGCAGCCTCACGGGACAGGCAGGCGAAAAACTGTTTTTT. Its protein is CASSLTGQAGEKLFF.

The chain carries TRBV7-8 and TRBJ2-7; 8 positions match TRBD2. Losses at the gene ends were 6 bases for V and 7 bases for J; bases not matched to a gene: 17. The CDR3 is 16 amino acids. Looked up from germline, CDR1 is SGHVS and CDR2 is FQNEAQ. Here the CDR3 DNA reads TGTGCCAGCAGTGCAACGAGCGGGGGCATTTACAATGAGCAGTACTTC. Translated: CASSATSGGIYNEQYF.

The chain uses TRBV7-2 and TRBJ2-2, with 12 bases matching TRBD1. CDR3 length equals 18 residues. Germline values: CDR1 SGHTA, CDR2 FQGNSA. V shed 1 base and J 2 bases; nucleotides not matched to a gene: 5. The CDR3: CASSLVGDRGLNTGELFF. CDR3 in DNA: TGTGCCAGCAGCTTAGTCGGGGACAGGGGGCTAAACACCGGGGAGCTGTTTTTT. The entire variable domain, with the rest obtained from reference TRBV7-2 and TRBJ2-2, is as follows: GAGVSQSPSNKVTEKGKDVELRCDPISGHTALYWYRQSLGQGLEFLIYFQGNSAPDKSGLPSDRFSAERTGGSVSTLTIQRTQQEDSAVYLCASSLVGDRGLNTGELFFGEGSRLTVL.

Points on this clonotype: The junction does not match germline at one end; this may be a read error. The chain recombines TRBV6-5 with TRBJ1-1; TRBD1 is a possible D gene (5 bases). Per the germline V gene, CDR1 is MNHEY and CDR2 is SVGAGI. This CDR3 spans 14 amino acids. CDR3 DNA sequence: TGTGCCAGCAGGACCACAGGTATGAAGACTGAAGCTTTCTTT. As protein: CASRTTGMKTEAFF.

J is TRBJ2-1 and V is TRBV9; D gene ambiguous. The germline V gene encodes CDR1 SGDLS and CDR2 YYNGEE. This CDR3 is 13 amino acids long. V was pared by 2 bases and J by 7 bases, with 10 bases between. The CDR3 protein is CASSVPTPNEQFF. The CDR3 region has the DNA TGTGCCAGCAGCGTCCCCACTCCTAATGAGCAGTTCTTC.

As for this clonotype: At one end, the junction sequence differs from germline, possibly due to a read error. The V and J genes are TRBV20-1 and TRBJ2-3, with TRBD2 as a possible D gene (5 bases). Germline values: CDR1 DFQATT, CDR2 SNEGSKA (reference sequence). The CDR3 is made up of 13 amino acids. The CDR3 coding sequence is TGCGGTGCTAGAGACCCAACTAGGGATACGCAGTATTTT. It codes for CGARDPTRDTQYF.

This clonotype was counted ten times or more. The chain joins TRBV29-1 to TRBJ2-1; 12 bases are a match to TRBD2. Germline CDR1 SQVTM, CDR2 ANQGSEA. The CDR3 loop spans 17 amino acids. The V gene end was trimmed by 6 bases and the J gene end by 4 bases; junction bases not matched to a gene: 13. The CDR3 region is CSVPTSGSETRYNEQFF. The CDR3 DNA reads as TGCAGCGTCCCGACTAGCGGGAGTGAGACCCGATACAATGAGCAGTTCTTC.